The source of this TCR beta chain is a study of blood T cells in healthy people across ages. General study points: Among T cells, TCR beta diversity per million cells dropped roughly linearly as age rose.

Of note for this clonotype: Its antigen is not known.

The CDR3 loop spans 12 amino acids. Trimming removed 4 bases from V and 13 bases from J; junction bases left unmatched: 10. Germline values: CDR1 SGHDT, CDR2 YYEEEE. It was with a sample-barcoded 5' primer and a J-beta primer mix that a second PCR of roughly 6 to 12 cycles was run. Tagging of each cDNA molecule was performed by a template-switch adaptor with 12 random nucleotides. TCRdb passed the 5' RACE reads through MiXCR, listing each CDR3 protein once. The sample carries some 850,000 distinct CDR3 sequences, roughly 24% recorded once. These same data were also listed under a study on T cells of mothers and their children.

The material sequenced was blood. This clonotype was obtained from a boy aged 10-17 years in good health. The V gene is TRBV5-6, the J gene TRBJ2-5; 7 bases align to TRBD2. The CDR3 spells CASSLGEGTMYF. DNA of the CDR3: TGTGCCAGCAGCCTCGGAGAGGGGACTATGTACTTC.